One sample yielded the 14 T cell receptor beta chains listed below, sequenced in a study of T cell changes during pregnancy in multiple sclerosis. Sequencing used immunoSEQ multiplex PCR; TCRdb keeps in-frame clones, though not all of them. The table records tens of thousands of clones, more than 80% of them present only once. Sequencing used CD8+ T cells from peripheral blood mononuclear cells, obtained in the first trimester of pregnancy. The receptors here all came from a female donor in good health, enrolled as a control in a pregnancy study.

This clone was observed once. V is TRBV11-2 and J is TRBJ1-2; 9 bases align to TRBD1. The CDR3 has 14 amino acids. Trimming removed 7 bases from V and 3 bases from J; junction bases left unmatched: 6. Germline CDR1 and CDR2: SGHAT and FQNNGV. In nucleotides, the CDR3 is TGTGCCAGCATCCTGAGACAGGGGGACTATGGCTACACCTTC. Amino acid sequence: CASILRQGDYGYTF.

The rearrangement joins TRBV30 to TRBJ2-7; TRBD1 matches at 9 bases. Germline V gene sequence: CDR1 GTSNPN, CDR2 SVGIG (reference sequence). V trimming: 0 bases; J trimming: 6 bases; junction bases outside the gene matches: 3. This CDR3 contains 13 residues. The CDR3 loop reads CAWSVGQGPEQYF. CDR3 DNA: TGTGCCTGGAGTGTGGGACAGGGCCCCGAGCAGTACTTC.

The chain recombines TRBV7-2 with TRBJ2-2; 10 bases fit TRBD2. CDR1 and CDR2 from the germline V gene are SGHTA and FQGNSA. Trimming took 1 base from V and 8 from J; bases not matched to a gene: 13. This CDR3 is built from 18 residues. CDR3 in amino acids: CASSLVAAGGHGEGELFF. CDR3 DNA sequence: TGTGCCAGCAGCTTAGTCGCAGCGGGGGGGCACGGAGAGGGGGAGCTGTTTTTT.

The V gene is TRBV13, the J gene TRBJ1-6; maybe TRBD1 (5 bases). V lost 3 bases to trimming and J lost 6 bases, with 12 bases between them. The CDR3 sequence is 15 residues long. Germline V gene sequence: CDR1 PRHDT, CDR2 FYEKMQ (reference sequence). The CDR3 nucleotides are TGTGCCAGCAGCTTTTCTACAGGCCGTAATTCACCCCTCCACTTT. It encodes CASSFSTGRNSPLHF.

This chain uses TRBV30 with TRBJ2-5; 10 positions agree with TRBD2. V lost 0 bases to trimming and J lost 5 bases; unmatched junction nucleotides: 18. The CDR3 consists of 19 residues. CDR1 is GTSNPN, CDR2 SVGIG, per germline (reference sequence). This chain's CDR3 is CAWSVPPVAGGAETETQYF. Here the CDR3 DNA reads TGTGCCTGGAGTGTACCGCCCGTAGCGGGGGGCGCTGAGACGGAGACCCAGTACTTC.

The rearrangement joins TRBV27 to TRBJ2-5, with TRBD1 as a possible D gene (6 bases). The DNA matches TRBJ2-7 better at its end, which makes the J call doubtful. This CDR3 contains 14 residues. Germline lookup yields CDR1 MNHEY and CDR2 SMNVEV (reference sequence). CDR3 protein: CASSSQDRTYEQYF. The CDR3 bases are TGTGCCAGCAGTTCTCAAGACAGGACCTACGAGCAGTACTTC.

The chain recombines TRBV25-1 with TRBJ1-6; D gene uncertain. Per germline, CDR1 MGHDK and CDR2 SYGVNS. This CDR3 contains 14 residues. V lost 2 bases to trimming and J lost 11 bases, with 13 bases between them. CDR3 DNA: TGTGCCAGCAGTGAAAGTCCACCGCTAACACCCCTCCACTTT. Its protein is CASSESPPLTPLHF.

The J gene is TRBJ2-7, the V gene TRBV7-9; 11 bases agree with TRBD2. Germline values: CDR1 SEHNR, CDR2 FQNEAQ (reference sequence). This CDR3 has 15 residues. The trim removed 4 bases at V and 2 bases at J, leaving 4 bases unmatched. The CDR3 DNA sequence: TGTGCCAGCAGCTCAGGGACTAGCGGACCCTACGAGCAGTACTTC. It specifies CASSSGTSGPYEQYF.

The chain recombines TRBV4-1 with TRBJ1-2; D is uncertain. Trimming removed 0 bases from V and 6 bases from J, with 14 bases in between. Germline CDR1 is MGHRA and CDR2 is YSYEKL. The CDR3 consists of 15 residues. The CDR3 region is CASSQEWFRVDGYTF. In DNA, the CDR3 is TGCGCCAGCAGCCAAGAGTGGTTTCGAGTCGATGGCTACACCTTC.

The rearrangement links TRBV10-3 to TRBJ2-3; tentative D call: TRBD1 (5 bases). Trimming pared 6 bases from V and 2 bases from J, leaving 18 bases between. The CDR3 runs 16 residues. Germline V gives CDR1 ENHRY, CDR2 SYGVKD. CDR3 region: CAIRDKDTSYTDTQYF. The CDR3 DNA reads as TGTGCCATCAGGGACAAAGATACCAGTTACACAGATACGCAGTATTTT.

The chain employs TRBV18 and TRBJ2-2, with D perhaps TRBD1 (5 bases). The ends were cut back, 3 bases at V and 2 bases at J, with 16 bases in the middle. Germline CDR1 KGHSH, CDR2 LQKENI. CDR3 length: 17 residues. Here the CDR3 DNA reads TGTGCCAGCTCACCCCGCGGTGACGACAGAAACACCGGGGAGCTGTTTTTT. It encodes CASSPRGDDRNTGELFF.

This clone came up once. CDR3 DNA: TGTGCCAGCAGCTTGAGCGGGGGCTACGAGCAGTACTTC. This sequence encodes CASSLSGGYEQYF. The chain joins TRBV7-3 to TRBJ2-7; 8 positions agree with TRBD2. Per the germline V gene, CDR1 is SGHTA and CDR2 is FQGTGA. The V gene end was trimmed by 3 bases and the J gene end by 3 bases; junction bases not matched to a gene: 1. This CDR3 spans 13 amino acids.

This clone was observed once. The V and J genes are TRBV11-3 and TRBJ2-2; 8 nucleotides line up with TRBD2. The germline CDR1 and CDR2 sequences are SGHNT and YENEEA. The CDR3 totals 13 residues. V dropped 3 bases and J dropped 8; count of bases not matched to a gene: 2. The CDR3 DNA reads as TGTGCCAGCAGCTTTAGCGGGGCAGGGGAGCTGTTTTTT. Protein product: CASSFSGAGELFF.

The rearrangement uses TRBV11-2 and TRBJ2-7; D is perhaps TRBD2 (6 bases). Looked up from germline, CDR1 is SGHAT and CDR2 is FQNNGV. The CDR3 totals 12 residues. Trimming cost V 6 bases and J 0 bases, with 6 bases left between them. For the CDR3, the DNA is TGTGCCAGCAGACTAGCCTCCTACGAGCAGTACTTC. The encoded protein is CASRLASYEQYF. Full variable domain (remainder filled in from reference TRBV11-2 and TRBJ2-7): EAGVAQSPRYKIIEKRQSVAFWCNPISGHATLYWYQQILGQGPKLLIQFQNNGVVDDSQLPKDRFSAERLKGVDSTLKIQPAKLEDSAVYLCASRLASYEQYFGPGTRLTVT.